The 15 T cell receptor beta chains given below trace back to one sample, sequenced in a study of T cells in localized non-small cell lung cancer. Libraries were prepared by immunoSEQ multiplex PCR; TCRdb keeps only in-frame clonotypes and omits some of them. Of around 28,000 clones in the sample, 85% to 90% were seen once. Sequenced here: peripheral blood, sampled before any cancer treatment. Receptors were obtained from a woman aged 18-49 years with stage I lung adenocarcinoma.

V usage is TRBV6-6 and J usage is TRBJ1-5; D remains unclear. Trimming pared 6 bases from V and 0 bases from J, leaving 15 bases between. Germline CDR1 is MNHNY and CDR2 is SVGAGI (reference sequence). The CDR3 contains 16 residues. CDR3 coding DNA: TGTGCCAGCAGCCCCTCGGGTCATTCTAGCAATCAGCCCCAGCATTTT. The encoded protein is CASSPSGHSSNQPQHF.

The V call is TRBV19, the J call TRBJ1-5; tentatively, D is TRBD1 (5 bases). The V end was cut by 8 bases, the J end by 0 bases, with 14 bases between. Germline CDR1 LNHDA, CDR2 SQIVND (reference sequence). The CDR3 spans 15 residues. The chain's CDR3 is CASGKTGNSNQPQHF. The CDR3 DNA is TGTGCCAGTGGGAAAACAGGTAATAGCAATCAGCCCCAGCATTTT.

This chain joins TRBV5-6 and TRBJ2-1; no reliable D call. CDR1 is SGHDT and CDR2 is YYEEEE in the germline V gene. The V end was cut by 1 base, the J end by 8 bases, with 4 bases between. The CDR3 has 11 amino acids. CDR3 in amino acids: CASSLNDEQFF. The CDR3 region has the DNA TGTGCCAGCAGCTTGAACGATGAGCAGTTCTTC.

The rearrangement uses TRBV29-1 and TRBJ1-5; D is perhaps TRBD1 (5 bases). The germline gives CDR1 SQVTM, CDR2 ANQGSEA. The V end lost 4 bases, the J end lost 5 bases, and 9 bases lay between the germline ends. CDR3 length: 12 residues. CDR3 amino acids: CSVAGMDQPQHF. In DNA form, the CDR3 reads TGCAGCGTTGCAGGGATGGATCAGCCCCAGCATTTT.

The gene calls are TRBV29-1 and TRBJ1-1; D gene ambiguous. Germline V gene sequence: CDR1 SQVTM, CDR2 ANQGSEA. V was pared by 2 bases and J by 2 bases, with 6 bases between. This CDR3 has 12 residues. The CDR3 bases are TGCAGCGTTGAAAAAGTTAACACTGAAGCTTTCTTT. Its translation is CSVEKVNTEAFF.

This chain connects TRBV11-3 to TRBJ2-3; D not certain. The V gene lost 1 base and the J gene lost 0 bases, with 5 bases spanning the gap. This CDR3 contains 14 residues. Germline V gene data show CDR1 as SGHNT and CDR2 as YENEEA. The CDR3, as DNA: TGTGCCAGCAGCTTAGTTCAGAGCACAGATACGCAGTATTTT. Translating gives CASSLVQSTDTQYF.

This chain connects TRBV5-8 to TRBJ2-5; D gene ambiguous. The CDR3 is 13 residues long. Germline V CDR1 and CDR2: SGHTS, YDEGEE. The V gene lost 0 bases and the J gene lost 1 base, with 4 bases spanning the gap. CDR3 residues: CASSLGVQETQYF. Here the CDR3 DNA reads TGTGCCAGCAGCTTGGGAGTCCAAGAGACCCAGTACTTC.

V usage is TRBV7-9 and J usage is TRBJ2-3; 9 bases agree with TRBD1. Germline V gene lookup returns CDR1 SEHNR and CDR2 FQNEAQ (reference sequence). The CDR3 contains 14 residues. V shed 3 bases, J shed 7 bases, and the junction held 5 bases outside the gene matches. As DNA, the CDR3 is TGTGCCAGCAGCTTCCGGACAGGGGCGAATACGCAGTATTTT. As protein: CASSFRTGANTQYF.

This chain uses TRBV11-3 with TRBJ2-1; TRBD2 matches 9 bases. V shed 4 bases, J shed 6 bases, and the junction held 7 bases outside the gene matches. Germline CDR1 and CDR2: SGHNT and YENEEA. The CDR3 is made up of 15 amino acids. The chain's CDR3 is CASSSVAGVSNEQFF. The CDR3 region has the DNA TGTGCCAGCAGCTCCGTAGCGGGAGTTAGCAATGAGCAGTTCTTC. The variable domain in full, with the rest retrieved from reference TRBV11-3 and TRBJ2-1, is EAGVVQSPRYKIIEKKQPVAFWCNPISGHNTLYWYLQNLGQGPELLIRYENEEAVDDSQLPKDRFSAERLKGVDSTLKIQPAELGDSAVYLCASSSVAGVSNEQFFGPGTRLTVL.

The genes are TRBV7-2 and TRBJ2-3; 7 positions agree with TRBD2. Germline assignment: CDR1 SGHTA and CDR2 FQGNSA. There are 15 residues in the CDR3. After removal of 3 bases from V and 1 base from J, the junction contained 4 bases not matched to a gene. CDR3 region: CASSFSGWGTDTQYF. For the CDR3, the DNA is TGTGCCAGCAGCTTTAGCGGGTGGGGCACAGATACGCAGTATTTT.

The chain has TRBV7-3 and TRBJ1-2; no clear D. The V and J ends lost 2 bases and 0 bases respectively, with 13 bases between them. The CDR3 totals 16 residues. The V gene's germline CDR1 is SGHTA and CDR2 FQGTGA. The CDR3 DNA sequence: TGTGCCAGCAGCTTAGACCCCAGAGCGACTAACTATGGCTACACCTTC. This sequence encodes CASSLDPRATNYGYTF.

This clone has a single count. The chain couples TRBV4-3 to TRBJ1-2; D not resolved. The V end lost 0 bases, the J end lost 3 bases, and 17 bases lay between the germline ends. In germline, CDR1 is LGHNA, CDR2 YSLEER. The length of the CDR3 is 17 residues. For the CDR3, the DNA is TGCGCCAGCAGCCAAGAAACGGAAATGGAGCGACACTATGGCTACACCTTC. Encoded protein: CASSQETEMERHYGYTF.

V and J are TRBV6-1 and TRBJ1-2; 7 bases are a match to TRBD1. The CDR3 length is 13 residues. Trimming removed 5 bases from V and 7 bases from J; junction bases left unmatched: 7. Germline CDR1 is MNHNS and CDR2 is SASEGT. The CDR3 reads CASSSRQGSGYTF. The CDR3 region has the DNA TGTGCCAGCAGTTCACGACAGGGCTCTGGCTACACCTTC.

The rearrangement joins TRBV18 to TRBJ1-1, with D uncertain. V was pared by 3 bases and J by 1 base, with 9 bases between. Germline V gene data show CDR1 as KGHSH and CDR2 as LQKENI. The CDR3 sequence is 14 residues long. CDR3 loop: CASSPEPTNTEAFF. For the CDR3, the DNA is TGTGCCAGCTCACCGGAACCCACGAACACTGAAGCTTTCTTT.

V and J are TRBV11-2 and TRBJ1-2; D may be TRBD1 (5 bases). Looked up from germline, CDR1 is SGHAT and CDR2 is FQNNGV. This CDR3 region has 14 residues. The V and J ends lost 5 bases and 2 bases respectively, with 12 bases between them. In DNA form, the CDR3 reads TGTGCCAGCAGCAACCGGGACCCAAACTATGGCTACACCTTC. Protein: CASSNRDPNYGYTF. Supplemented by reference TRBV11-2 and TRBJ1-2, the full variable domain reads EAGVAQSPRYKIIEKRQSVAFWCNPISGHATLYWYQQILGQGPKLLIQFQNNGVVDDSQLPKDRFSAERLKGVDSTLKIQPAKLEDSAVYLCASSNRDPNYGYTFGSGTRLTVV.